This T cell receptor (beta chain) was recovered during a study of shared clonotypes between healthy human individuals. Study-wide context: The donor pool was made up of two women and a few men aged 18 to 49. Study-wide points: A reduction in generation probabilities was seen for non-shared clonotypes relative to those shared by all four donors. Clonotype sharing among donors was expected to depend on sequencing depth.

This was a deep-level run. Measured with immunoSEQ multiplex PCR; TCRdb has only the in-frame clones, and not every one. The sample holds 1.5 million to 2.5 million clones; less than 95% are singletons and the top ten take more than 0.9%. Only CD45RO-negative cells positively selected for CCR7 counted as naive CD8 cells, so terminally differentiated effector memory CD45RA+ cells were excluded. With respect to this clone: Its matching antigen is unknown.

This receptor was taken from a man younger than 35 in good health. The material sequenced was naive CD8+ T cells sorted from blood.

CDR3 in amino acids: CASSPTRFFGGELFF. As DNA, the CDR3 is TGCGCCAGCAGCCCTACAAGGTTCTTTGGCGGGGAGCTGTTTTTT. The chain uses TRBV4-1 and TRBJ2-2; D is undetermined. Germline V lookup: CDR1 MGHRA, CDR2 YSYEKL. This CDR3 region has 15 residues. V was trimmed by 4 bases and J by 7 bases, leaving 16 bases between them.